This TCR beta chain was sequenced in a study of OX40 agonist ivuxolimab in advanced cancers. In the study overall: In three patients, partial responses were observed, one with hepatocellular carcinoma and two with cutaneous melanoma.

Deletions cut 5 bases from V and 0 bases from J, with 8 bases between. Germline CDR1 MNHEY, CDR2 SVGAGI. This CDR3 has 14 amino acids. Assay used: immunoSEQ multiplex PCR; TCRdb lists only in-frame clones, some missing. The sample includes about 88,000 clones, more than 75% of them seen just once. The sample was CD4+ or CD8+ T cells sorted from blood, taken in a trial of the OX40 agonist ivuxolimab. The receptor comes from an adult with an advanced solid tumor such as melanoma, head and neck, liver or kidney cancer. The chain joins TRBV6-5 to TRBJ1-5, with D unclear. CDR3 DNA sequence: TGTGCCAGCAGTCCCGCATATAGCAATCAGCCCCAGCATTTT. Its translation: CASSPAYSNQPQHF.